Listed below are T cell receptor beta chains from one sample, sequenced in a study of cytomegalovirus exposure and HLA in healthy donors. Generated by immunoSEQ multiplex PCR, the TCRdb table keeps only in-frame clones and is missing some. The sample shows about 110,000 clones, 75% to 80% of them seen only once. The sample comprised PBMCs. These receptors came from a woman younger than 45 in good health and CMV-seronegative. Both conserved end residues are part of each CDR3. D genes are given only for firm matches. A clone size is listed for some rows: how often the clone was seen (once, few, many), or a class if it is expanded.

CDR3: CASSYSGGDLSYEQYF
DNA: TGTGCCAGCAGTTACTCGGGAGGCGACCTCTCCTACGAGCAGTACTTC
V: TRBV6-5
size: -
D: -
J: TRBJ2-7

CDR3: CASSLFVDSNYGYTF
DNA: TGTGCCAGCAGCTTATTCGTGGACAGCAACTATGGCTACACCTTC
V: TRBV7-2
size: few
D: -
J: TRBJ1-2

CDR3: CASSQVRGLSSPLHF
DNA: TGCGCCAGCAGCCAAGTGCGGGGCTTGAGTTCACCCCTCCACTTT
V: TRBV4-3
size: -
D: -
J: TRBJ1-6

CDR3: CASRPSVGTGAEAFF
DNA: TGTGCCAGCAGACCATCCGTGGGGACAGGGGCTGAAGCTTTCTTT
V: TRBV28
size: -
D: TRBD1
J: TRBJ1-1

CDR3: CASSHTDRVNTEAFF
DNA: TGTGCCAGCAGCCACACGGACAGAGTGAACACTGAAGCTTTCTTT
V: TRBV7-2
size: -
D: -
J: TRBJ1-1

CDR3: CASSGTPGLAGYNEQFF
DNA: TGTGCCAGCAGCGGCACCCCGGGACTAGCGGGCTACAATGAGCAGTTCTTC
V: TRBV9
size: -
D: TRBD2
J: TRBJ2-1

CDR3: CASSASPGGDSPLHF
DNA: TGTGCCAGCAGCGCAAGTCCAGGCGGGGATTCACCCCTCCACTTT
V: TRBV9
size: -
D: -
J: TRBJ1-6

CDR3: CASSLADSNEKLFF
DNA: TGCGCCAGCAGCTTGGCCGACTCTAATGAAAAACTGTTTTTT
V: TRBV5-1
size: once
D: -
J: TRBJ1-4

CDR3: CSVSPSGTGSYEQYF
DNA: TGCAGCGTTTCTCCTTCCGGGACAGGGTCCTACGAGCAGTACTTC
V: TRBV29-1
size: once
D: TRBD1
J: TRBJ2-7

CDR3: CASSLGQGNYGYTF
DNA: TGTGCCAGCAGCTTGGGACAGGGGAACTATGGCTACACCTTC
V: TRBV5-6
size: -
D: TRBD1
J: TRBJ1-2

CDR3: CASRRGSPGGEQYF
DNA: TGTGCCAGCAGACGCGGGAGCCCCGGTGGAGAGCAGTACTTC
V: TRBV28
size: -
D: TRBD2
J: TRBJ2-7

CDR3: CASSLLAGSTDTQYF
DNA: TGTGCCAGCAGTCTACTAGCGGGCAGCACAGATACGCAGTATTTT
V: TRBV11-3
size: -
D: TRBD2
J: TRBJ2-3

CDR3: CASSPIRTGRAGSNQPQHF
DNA: TGTGCCAGCAGTCCCATCCGGACAGGGAGAGCCGGTAGCAATCAGCCCCAGCATTTT
V: TRBV27
size: -
D: TRBD1
J: TRBJ1-5

CDR3: CASSPGGTSDTQYF
DNA: TGTGCCAGCAGCCCGGGGGGAACATCAGATACGCAGTATTTT
V: TRBV7-2
size: few
D: TRBD2
J: TRBJ2-3

CDR3: CASSSDRGAFSYEQYF
DNA: TGTGCCAGCAGCTCGGATCGGGGGGCCTTTTCCTACGAGCAGTACTTC
V: TRBV7-9
size: -
D: -
J: TRBJ2-7

CDR3: CASSPAGGETQYF
DNA: TGTGCCAGCAGCCCAGCGGGGGGTGAGACCCAGTACTTC
V: TRBV5-8
size: -
D: TRBD2
J: TRBJ2-5

CDR3: CASSTSGEGGQTGELFF
DNA: TGTGCCAGCAGTACTTCCGGGGAAGGAGGCCAAACCGGGGAGCTGTTTTTT
V: TRBV28
size: -
D: -
J: TRBJ2-2

CDR3: CASSQDKGLAGGNTDTQYF
DNA: TGCGCCAGCAGCCAAGATAAGGGACTAGCGGGAGGGAACACAGATACGCAGTATTTT
V: TRBV4-3
size: -
D: TRBD2
J: TRBJ2-3

CDR3: CASSLGAHEQYF
DNA: TGTGCCAGCAGTTTAGGGGCGCACGAGCAGTACTTC
V: TRBV28
size: -
D: -
J: TRBJ2-7

CDR3: CASSLSRANEQFF
DNA: TGCGCCAGCAGCTTGTCCAGGGCAAATGAGCAGTTCTTC
V: TRBV5-1
size: -
D: -
J: TRBJ2-1

CDR3: CASSYSPQDNEQFF
DNA: TGTGCCAGCAGTTACTCCCCCCAGGACAATGAGCAGTTCTTC
V: TRBV28
size: -
D: -
J: TRBJ2-1

CDR3: CASSYPQREFQNEQFF
DNA: TGTGCCAGCAGTTACCCTCAGCGGGAGTTTCAGAATGAGCAGTTCTTC
V: TRBV6-6
size: -
D: TRBD2
J: TRBJ2-1

CDR3: CASSLTTLLGQGNDEQYF
DNA: TGTGCCAGCAGCTTGACTACCCTCCTGGGACAGGGGAACGACGAGCAGTACTTC
V: TRBV11-2
size: -
D: TRBD1
J: TRBJ2-7

CDR3: CASSRTGDGNTEAFF
DNA: TGTGCCAGCAGCCGGACAGGGGATGGGAACACTGAAGCTTTCTTT
V: TRBV5-4
size: -
D: TRBD1
J: TRBJ1-1

CDR3: CSVGTGVWEVNTEAFF
DNA: TGCAGCGTTGGGACTGGGGTTTGGGAAGTGAACACTGAAGCTTTCTTT
V: TRBV29-1
size: few
D: -
J: TRBJ1-1

CDR3: CASSTDSLYNSPLHF
DNA: TGTGCCAGCTCAACGGACAGTCTCTATAATTCACCCCTCCACTTT
V: TRBV18
size: few
D: -
J: TRBJ1-6

CDR3: CASSLNPGGTEAFF
DNA: TGTGCCAGCAGCTTGAACCCAGGGGGGACTGAAGCTTTCTTT
V: TRBV5-6
size: -
D: TRBD1
J: TRBJ1-1

CDR3: CASSQRGPSGTYNEQFF
DNA: TGTGCCAGCAGCCAAAGAGGACCTAGCGGGACTTACAATGAGCAGTTCTTC
V: TRBV4-2
size: -
D: TRBD2
J: TRBJ2-1

CDR3: CLSKPYNSPLHF
DNA: TGCCTCTCAAAGCCCTATAATTCACCCCTCCACTTT
V: TRBV4-3
size: -
D: -
J: TRBJ1-6

CDR3: CAWSVSGIFYEQYF
DNA: TGTGCCTGGAGTGTCTCCGGGATCTTTTACGAGCAGTACTTC
V: TRBV30
size: -
D: -
J: TRBJ2-7

CDR3: CASRGQSSYEQYF
DNA: TGTGCCAGCCGAGGACAGTCGTCCTACGAGCAGTACTTC
V: TRBV14
size: -
D: -
J: TRBJ2-7

CDR3: CASSLSPNTDTQYF
DNA: TGTGCCAGCAGCTTATCGCCTAACACAGATACGCAGTATTTT
V: TRBV7-2
size: -
D: -
J: TRBJ2-3

CDR3: CSVATGPDNEQFF
DNA: TGCAGCGTTGCGACAGGCCCCGACAATGAGCAGTTCTTC
V: TRBV29-1
size: -
D: -
J: TRBJ2-1

CDR3: CASSLVGTSGGGNEQFF
DNA: TGTGCCAGCAGCTTAGTCGGGACTAGCGGGGGAGGGAATGAGCAGTTCTTC
V: TRBV7-2
size: -
D: TRBD2
J: TRBJ2-1

CDR3: CASSPPGANGYTF
DNA: TGTGCCAGCAGTCCCCCAGGGGCTAATGGCTACACCTTC
V: TRBV25-1
size: -
D: -
J: TRBJ1-2

CDR3: CASSLFESRTEAFF
DNA: TGTGCCAGCAGCCTTTTTGAGAGTCGGACTGAAGCTTTCTTT
V: TRBV7-2
size: -
D: -
J: TRBJ1-1

CDR3: CASSLLGGANEKLFF
DNA: TGTGCCAGCAGCCTCTTAGGTGGAGCAAATGAAAAACTGTTTTTT
V: TRBV9
size: -
D: -
J: TRBJ1-4

CDR3: CASSQAESYEQYF
DNA: TGCGCCAGCAGCCAAGCAGAATCCTACGAGCAGTACTTC
V: TRBV4-3
size: -
D: -
J: TRBJ2-7

CDR3: CASTSGIGSLEWQFF
DNA: TGTGCCAGCACCTCCGGGATAGGATCGTTAGAATGGCAGTTCTTC
V: TRBV25-1
size: -
D: -
J: TRBJ2-1

CDR3: CASSVTSGGGYEQYF
DNA: TGTGCCAGTAGCGTCACTAGCGGAGGTGGCTACGAGCAGTACTTC
V: TRBV19
size: once
D: TRBD2
J: TRBJ2-7

CDR3: CASTWGGSHNQPQHF
DNA: TGTGCCAGCACCTGGGGGGGATCCCACAATCAGCCCCAGCATTTT
V: TRBV28
size: -
D: -
J: TRBJ1-5

CDR3: CASSHRERNYEQYF
DNA: TGTGCCAGCAGCCATCGGGAGAGAAACTACGAGCAGTACTTC
V: TRBV14
size: few
D: -
J: TRBJ2-7

CDR3: CASKIDNIGNQPQHF
DNA: TGTGCCAGCAAAATTGACAATATAGGCAATCAGCCCCAGCATTTT
V: TRBV28
size: -
D: -
J: TRBJ1-5

CDR3: CASSAIKGTRYEQYF
DNA: TGTGCCAGCAGCGCCATTAAAGGGACACGATACGAGCAGTACTTC
V: TRBV11-2
size: -
D: -
J: TRBJ2-7

CDR3: CASSFFGGRRTDTQYF
DNA: TGTGCCAGCAGTTTTTTCGGGGGAAGGAGAACAGATACGCAGTATTTT
V: TRBV28
size: -
D: -
J: TRBJ2-3